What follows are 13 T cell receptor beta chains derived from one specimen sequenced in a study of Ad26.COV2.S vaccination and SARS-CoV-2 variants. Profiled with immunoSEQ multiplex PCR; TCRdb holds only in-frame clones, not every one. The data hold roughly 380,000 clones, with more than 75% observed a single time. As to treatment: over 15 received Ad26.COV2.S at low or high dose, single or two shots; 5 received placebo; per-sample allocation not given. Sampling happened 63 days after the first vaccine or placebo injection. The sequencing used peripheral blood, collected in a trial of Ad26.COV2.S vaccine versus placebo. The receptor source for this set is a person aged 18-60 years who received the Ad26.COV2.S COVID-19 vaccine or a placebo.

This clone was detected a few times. The CDR3 protein is CASSELTYEQYF. CDR3 bases: TGTGCCAGCAGTGAATTAACCTACGAGCAGTACTTC. This chain connects TRBV25-1 to TRBJ2-7; D not certain. V gave up 1 base and J gave up 2 bases, with 3 bases separating them. The CDR3 is made up of 12 amino acids. The germline gives CDR1 MGHDK, CDR2 SYGVNS.

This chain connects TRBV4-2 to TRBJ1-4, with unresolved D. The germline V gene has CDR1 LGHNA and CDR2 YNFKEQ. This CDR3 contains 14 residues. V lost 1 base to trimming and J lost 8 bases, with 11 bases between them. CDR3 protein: CASSQGWAEEKLFF. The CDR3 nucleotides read TGTGCCAGCAGCCAAGGCTGGGCGGAGGAAAAACTGTTTTTT.

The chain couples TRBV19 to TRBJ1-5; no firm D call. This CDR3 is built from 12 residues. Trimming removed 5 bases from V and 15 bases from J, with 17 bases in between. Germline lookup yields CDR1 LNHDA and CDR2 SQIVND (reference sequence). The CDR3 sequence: CASSSAEGRPHF. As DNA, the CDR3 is TGTGCCAGTAGTTCCGCAGAGGGTCGACCGCATTTT.

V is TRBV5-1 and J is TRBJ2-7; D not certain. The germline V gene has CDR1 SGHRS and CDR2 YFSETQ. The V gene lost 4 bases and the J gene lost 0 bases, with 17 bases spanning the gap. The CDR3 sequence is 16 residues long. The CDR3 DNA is TGCGCCAGCAGCACCCGCGGTTCCGGCGGCTCCTACGAGCAGTACTTC. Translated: CASSTRGSGGSYEQYF.

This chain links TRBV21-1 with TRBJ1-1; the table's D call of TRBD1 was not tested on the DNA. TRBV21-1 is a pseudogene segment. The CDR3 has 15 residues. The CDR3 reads CASSKGSGQGTEAFF. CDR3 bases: TGTGCCAGCAGCAAAGGTTCGGGACAGGGAACTGAAGCTTTCTTT.

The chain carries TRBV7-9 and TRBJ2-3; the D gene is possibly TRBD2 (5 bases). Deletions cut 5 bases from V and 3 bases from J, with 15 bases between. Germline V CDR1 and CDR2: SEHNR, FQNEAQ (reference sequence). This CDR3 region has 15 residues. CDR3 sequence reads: CASSVTSSRTDTQYF. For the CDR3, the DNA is TGTGCCAGCAGCGTCACTAGTTCGCGTACAGATACGCAGTATTTT.

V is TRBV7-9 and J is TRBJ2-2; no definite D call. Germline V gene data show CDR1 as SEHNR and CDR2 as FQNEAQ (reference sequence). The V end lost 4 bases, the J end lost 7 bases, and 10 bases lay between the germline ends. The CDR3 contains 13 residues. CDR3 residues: CASSSFSGGELFF. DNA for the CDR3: TGTGCCAGCAGCTCCTTCTCAGGCGGGGAGCTGTTTTTT. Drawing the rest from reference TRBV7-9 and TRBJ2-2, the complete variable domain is DTGVSQNPRHKITKRGQNVTFRCDPISEHNRLYWYRQTLGQGPEFLTYFQNEAQLEKSRLLSDRFSAERPKGSFSTLEIQRTEQGDSAMYLCASSSFSGGELFFGEGSRLTVL.

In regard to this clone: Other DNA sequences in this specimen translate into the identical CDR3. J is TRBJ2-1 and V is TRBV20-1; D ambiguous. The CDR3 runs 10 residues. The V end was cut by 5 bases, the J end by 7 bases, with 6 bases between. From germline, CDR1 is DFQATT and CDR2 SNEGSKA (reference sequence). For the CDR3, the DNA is TGCAGTGCTTTCTATAATGAGCAGTTCTTC. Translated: CSAFYNEQFF.

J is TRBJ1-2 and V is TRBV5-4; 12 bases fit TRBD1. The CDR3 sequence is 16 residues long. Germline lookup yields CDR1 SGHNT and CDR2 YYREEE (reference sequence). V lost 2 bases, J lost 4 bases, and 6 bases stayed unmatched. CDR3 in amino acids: CASSFSGTGGGYGYTF. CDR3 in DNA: TGTGCCAGCAGCTTCTCCGGGACAGGGGGCGGCTATGGCTACACCTTC.

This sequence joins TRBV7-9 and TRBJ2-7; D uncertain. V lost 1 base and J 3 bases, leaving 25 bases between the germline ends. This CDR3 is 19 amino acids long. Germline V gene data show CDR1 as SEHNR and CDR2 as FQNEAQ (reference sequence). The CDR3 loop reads CASSLVLRTPFTQGYEQYF. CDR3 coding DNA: TGTGCCAGCAGCTTAGTTCTTCGGACCCCTTTTACGCAAGGCTACGAGCAGTACTTC.

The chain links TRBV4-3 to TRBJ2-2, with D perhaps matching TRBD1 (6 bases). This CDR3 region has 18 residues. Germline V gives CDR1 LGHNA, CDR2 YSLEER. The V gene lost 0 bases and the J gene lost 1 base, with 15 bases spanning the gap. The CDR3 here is CASSQEVAGAMNTGELFF. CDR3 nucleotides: TGCGCCAGCAGCCAAGAAGTGGCAGGGGCTATGAACACCGGGGAGCTGTTTTTT.

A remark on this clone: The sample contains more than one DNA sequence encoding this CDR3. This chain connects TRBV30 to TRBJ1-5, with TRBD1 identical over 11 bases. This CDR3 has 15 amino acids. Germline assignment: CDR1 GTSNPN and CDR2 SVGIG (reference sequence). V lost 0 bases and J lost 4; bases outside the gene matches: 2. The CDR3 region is CAWSVGTGGNQPQHF. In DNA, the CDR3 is TGTGCCTGGAGTGTAGGGACAGGGGGAAATCAGCCCCAGCATTTT.

The DNA of the CDR3 is TGCGCCAGCAGTCCGGACAGGGGGCAAAGTGAAAAACTGTTTTTT. It translates to CASSPDRGQSEKLFF. This sequence joins TRBV5-1 and TRBJ1-4; TRBD1 matches 11 bases. The ends lost 5 bases at V and 7 bases at J; junction bases unmatched: 7. This CDR3 spans 15 amino acids. CDR1 and CDR2 from the germline V gene are SGHRS and YFSETQ.